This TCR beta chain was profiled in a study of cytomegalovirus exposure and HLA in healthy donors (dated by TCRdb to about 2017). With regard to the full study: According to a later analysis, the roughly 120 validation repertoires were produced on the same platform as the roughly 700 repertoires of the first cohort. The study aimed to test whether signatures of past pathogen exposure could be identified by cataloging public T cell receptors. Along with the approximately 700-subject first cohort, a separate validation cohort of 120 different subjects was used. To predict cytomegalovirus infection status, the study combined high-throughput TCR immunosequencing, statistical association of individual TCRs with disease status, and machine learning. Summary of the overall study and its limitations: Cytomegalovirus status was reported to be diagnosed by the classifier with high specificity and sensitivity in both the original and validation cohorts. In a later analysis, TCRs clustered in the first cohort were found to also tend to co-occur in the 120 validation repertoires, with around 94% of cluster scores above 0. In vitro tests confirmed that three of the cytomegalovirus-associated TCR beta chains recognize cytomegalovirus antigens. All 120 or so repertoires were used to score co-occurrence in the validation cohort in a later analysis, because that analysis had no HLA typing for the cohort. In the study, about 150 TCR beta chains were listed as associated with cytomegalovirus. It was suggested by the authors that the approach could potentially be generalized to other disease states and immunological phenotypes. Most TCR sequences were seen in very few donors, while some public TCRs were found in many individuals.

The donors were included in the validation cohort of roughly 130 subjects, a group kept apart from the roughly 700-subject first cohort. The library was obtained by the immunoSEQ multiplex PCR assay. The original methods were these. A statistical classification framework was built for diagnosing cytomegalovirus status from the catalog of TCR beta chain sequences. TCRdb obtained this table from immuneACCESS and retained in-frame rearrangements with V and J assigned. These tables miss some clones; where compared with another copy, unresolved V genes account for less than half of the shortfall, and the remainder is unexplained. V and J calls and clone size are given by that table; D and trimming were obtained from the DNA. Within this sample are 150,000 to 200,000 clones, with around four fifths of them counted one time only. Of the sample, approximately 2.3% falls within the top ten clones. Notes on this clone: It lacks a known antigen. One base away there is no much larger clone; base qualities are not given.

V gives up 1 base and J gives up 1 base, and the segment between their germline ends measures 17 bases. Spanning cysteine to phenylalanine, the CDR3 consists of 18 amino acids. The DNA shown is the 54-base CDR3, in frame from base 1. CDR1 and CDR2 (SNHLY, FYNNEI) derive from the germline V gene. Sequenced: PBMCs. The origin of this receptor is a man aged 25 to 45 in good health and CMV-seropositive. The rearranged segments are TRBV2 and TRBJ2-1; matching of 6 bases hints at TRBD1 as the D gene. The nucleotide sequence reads TGTGCCAGCAGTGAAGAGCAGGACAGTTCCTCATCCTACAATGAGCAGTTCTTC. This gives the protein CASSEEQDSSSSYNEQFF.